This TCR beta chain was profiled in a study of T cells in narcolepsy. This clone appeared a single time. Its antigen is unknown. The CDR3 covers 12 residues. V was cut by 4 bases and J by 7 bases, with 9 bases left in between. Germline CDR1 MDHEN, CDR2 SYDVKM. Study-wide results and caveats: Same-patient CSF and blood CD4+ T cell clonotypes included HCRT-specific and TRIB2-specific autoreactive ones. Autoreactive clonotypes reportedly recurred in blood of same and different patients, not controls.

Clones were read by immunoSEQ multiplex PCR, and TCRdb kept only the in-frame ones, dropping some. The data contain some 23,000 clones, about four fifths of them singletons. The chain carries TRBV28 and TRBJ2-3; unclear D gene. This clonotype was sampled from a human donor with narcolepsy. The specimen sequenced was CD45RA- memory CD4+ T cells from PBMCs. The CDR3 is CASSSFGNTQYF. As DNA, the CDR3 is TGTGCCAGCAGTTCCTTTGGCAATACGCAGTATTTT.